This TCR beta chain derives from a study of blood T cells in healthy people across ages. Regarding the study as a whole: Age brought a roughly linear fall in TCR beta diversity measured per million T cells.

Germline CDR1 and CDR2: SGHTA and FQGTGA. This CDR3 has 15 residues. Next came a second PCR, run for roughly 6 to 11 cycles, which used a sample-barcoded 5' primer along with a J-beta primer mix. TCRdb fed the 5' RACE reads into MiXCR, producing one record per CDR3 protein. The sample lists under 950,000 distinct CDR3 sequences; about 20% were seen once. This clonotype has only a few counts. As yet, its antigen is unknown. The sequencing input was blood. V gene TRBV7-3 combines with J gene TRBJ2-5, with D hard to call. Near its end, the DNA agrees better with TRBJ2-1, so the J call may be wrong. The source is a man aged 70 or older in good health. The CDR3 DNA follows: TGTGCCAGCAGCTTATTTCGCGGACCGAACAATGAGCAGTTCTTC. Amino acid sequence: CASSLFRGPNNEQFF.